This paragraph covers one T cell receptor beta chain sequence. Its antigen is unidentified. The germline V gene has CDR1 LGHNA and CDR2 YSLEER. Deletions cut 0 bases from V and 0 bases from J, with 14 bases between. The CDR3 is 17 amino acids. Only in-frame clones appear in the TCRdb table, and some are missing; sequencing was by immunoSEQ multiplex PCR. The sample has 220,000 or so clones, roughly 83% seen once; the top ten hold over 11%. These data originate in a study of cytomegalovirus exposure and HLA in healthy donors. Overall study context: Both the 120 validation repertoires and the approximately 670 first-cohort repertoires used the same platform, as reported by a later analysis. The study's findings and limits: Most TCR sequences showed up rarely, but some public TCRs showed up in many donors. Associated with cytomegalovirus, according to the listing, were 150 to 200 TCR beta chains. Reports described diagnosis of cytomegalovirus status by the classifier as highly specific and sensitive.

The receptor was derived from a woman between 25 and 40 years old in good health and CMV-seropositive. Source material: PBMCs. The genes are TRBV4-3 and TRBJ1-1, with D unclear. The CDR3 sequence is CASSQDLGGSVNTEAFF. CDR3 bases: TGCGCCAGCAGCCAAGATCTTGGAGGGAGCGTGAACACTGAAGCTTTCTTT.